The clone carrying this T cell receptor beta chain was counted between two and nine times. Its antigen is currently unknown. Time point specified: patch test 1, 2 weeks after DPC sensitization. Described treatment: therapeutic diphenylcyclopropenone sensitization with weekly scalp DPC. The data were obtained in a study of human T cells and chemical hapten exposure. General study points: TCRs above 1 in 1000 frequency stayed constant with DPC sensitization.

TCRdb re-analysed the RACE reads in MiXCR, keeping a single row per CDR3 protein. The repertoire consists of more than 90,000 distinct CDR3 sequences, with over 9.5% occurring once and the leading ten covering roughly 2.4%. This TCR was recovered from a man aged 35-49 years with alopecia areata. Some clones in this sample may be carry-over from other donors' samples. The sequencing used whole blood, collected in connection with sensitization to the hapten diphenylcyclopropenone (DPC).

CDR3 DNA: TGTGCCAGCAGGCCCCCGGGACAGGGGTCTGAAGCTTTCTTT. Translated, it gives CASRPPGQGSEAFF. V is TRBV28 and J is TRBJ1-1; 10 bases line up with TRBD1. J gave up 6 bases and V 6 bases, and 7 bases lay outside the gene matches. Germline V lookup: CDR1 MDHEN, CDR2 SYDVKM. This CDR3 is built from 14 residues.